The 9 T cell receptor beta chains below were found in one sample sequenced in a study of blood T cell repertoires in COVID-19. Here immunoSEQ multiplex PCR was the method, and the copy in TCRdb shows in-frame clones only, minus some. This sample has under 300,000 clones, with around nine tenths found just once. The sample comprised peripheral blood. The receptors stem from a woman in her thirties or forties who had recovered from COVID-19.

Notes on this clone: Other DNA sequences from this sample encode an identical CDR3 as well. The chain joins TRBV3-1 (or the pseudogene TRBV3-2) to TRBJ1-2, with a possible D match to TRBD1 (6 bases). The CDR3 is 15 residues long. Looked up from germline, CDR1 is LGHDT and CDR2 is YNNKEL (reference sequence). Trimming shortened V by 1 base and J by 2 bases, and 11 bases separated the two germline ends. The CDR3 sequence is CASSQGGGRNYGYTF. CDR3 sequence (DNA): TGTGCCAGCAGCCAAGGGGGGGGGCGCAACTATGGCTACACCTTC.

The chain uses TRBV12-3 or TRBV12-4 and TRBJ2-1; 9 positions agree with TRBD1. The V and J ends lost 6 bases and 8 bases, in that order; junction bases with no gene match: 2. The CDR3 has 12 amino acids. As DNA, the CDR3 is TGTGCCAGCAGACGACAGGGGGATGAGCAGTTCTTC. It specifies CASRRQGDEQFF.

Concerning this clone: A clone one base away is much larger, so this may be a read error. The genes are TRBV18 and TRBJ1-4; 7 bases align to TRBD1. The germline gives CDR1 KGHSH, CDR2 LQKENI. V lost 5 bases, J lost 0 bases, and 0 bases stayed unmatched. This CDR3 contains 14 residues. CDR3 amino acids: CASSTGATNEKLFF. In DNA form, the CDR3 reads TGTGCCAGCTCAACAGGGGCAACTAATGAAAAACTGTTTTTT.

CDR3 DNA sequence: TGTGCCTGGAAGGGAGGAGCTATCCTCTCCCCAAACACTGAAGCTTTCTTT. Protein: CAWKGGAILSPNTEAFF. The chain has TRBV30 and TRBJ1-1; D ambiguous. This CDR3 has 17 amino acids. The germline CDR1 and CDR2 sequences are GTSNPN and SVGIG (reference sequence). V lost 4 bases and J lost 2, with 23 bases in between.

The chain has TRBV11-3 and TRBJ2-1; 10 positions agree with TRBD2. J gave up 7 bases and V 4 bases, and 7 bases lay outside the gene matches. Per the germline V gene, CDR1 is SGHNT and CDR2 is YENEEA. The CDR3 covers 15 residues. CDR3 residues: CASSSGAGGLNEQFF. CDR3 in DNA: TGTGCCAGCAGCTCTGGAGCGGGAGGGCTGAATGAGCAGTTCTTC.

The rearrangement links TRBV27 to TRBJ1-6; TRBD1 aligns across 11 bases. CDR3 length equals 15 residues. Germline assignment: CDR1 MNHEY and CDR2 SMNVEV (reference sequence). J lost 6 bases, V lost 5 bases, and 3 bases had no gene match. The CDR3 sequence: CASSPGTGGNSPLHF. The CDR3 bases are TGTGCCAGCAGTCCCGGGACAGGGGGTAATTCACCCCTCCACTTT.

The V and J genes are TRBV19 and TRBJ1-5; 8 bases are a match to TRBD1. Trimming took 6 bases from V and 5 from J; bases not matched to a gene: 0. This CDR3 has 12 residues. Germline CDR1 is LNHDA and CDR2 is SQIVND (reference sequence). CDR3 in DNA: TGTGCCAGTAGGACAGGGGATCAGCCCCAGCATTTT. Its protein product is CASRTGDQPQHF.

The CDR3 DNA is TGTGCCAGCAGTCCACGGACAGGGGGTTCCTACAATGAGCAGTTCTTC. Translated: CASSPRTGGSYNEQFF. The chain couples TRBV27 to TRBJ2-1, with 10 bases matching TRBD1. Per germline, CDR1 MNHEY and CDR2 SMNVEV (reference sequence). This CDR3 comprises 16 residues. V trimming: 5 bases; J trimming: 1 base; junction bases outside the gene matches: 5.

The chain recombines TRBV19 with TRBJ1-2, with D perhaps matching TRBD1 (5 bases). V lost 6 bases, J lost 4 bases, and 12 bases lay in between. The CDR3 extends over 13 amino acids. Looked up from germline, CDR1 is LNHDA and CDR2 is SQIVND (reference sequence). CDR3 in DNA: TGTGCCAGTAGCACAGGTACTATCTATGGCTACACCTTC. Protein: CASSTGTIYGYTF.